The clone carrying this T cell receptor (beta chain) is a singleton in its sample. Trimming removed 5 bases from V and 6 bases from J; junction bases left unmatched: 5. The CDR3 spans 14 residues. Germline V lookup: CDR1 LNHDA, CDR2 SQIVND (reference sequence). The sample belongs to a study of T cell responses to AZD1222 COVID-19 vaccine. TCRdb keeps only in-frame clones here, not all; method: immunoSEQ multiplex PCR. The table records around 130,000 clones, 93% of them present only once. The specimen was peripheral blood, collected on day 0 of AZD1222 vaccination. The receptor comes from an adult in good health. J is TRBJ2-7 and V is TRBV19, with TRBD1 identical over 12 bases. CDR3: CASSRDRGRGEQYF. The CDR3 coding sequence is TGTGCCAGTAGTCGGGACAGGGGGCGCGGCGAGCAGTACTTC. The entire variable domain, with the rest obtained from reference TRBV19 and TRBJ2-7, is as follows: DGGITQSPKYLFRKEGQNVTLSCEQNLNHDAMYWYRQDPGQGLRLIYYSQIVNDFQKGDIAEGYSVSREKKESFPLTVTSAQKNPTAFYLCASSRDRGRGEQYFGPGTRLTVT.